This entry features one T cell receptor (beta chain) sequence. Its antigen is as yet unknown. Assay: immunoSEQ multiplex PCR; the TCRdb copy retains only in-frame clones and omits some. The sample includes 65,000 to 90,000 clones, 90% of them seen just once. This record comes from a study of T cell clones after liver transplantation. Study overall: Three of the eight recipients were HCV-positive; the rest had non-autoimmune, non-viral transplant indications. At least one year of complete immunosuppression withdrawal without enzymes over twice normal defined tolerance.

The CDR3 spans 11 residues. V dropped 5 bases and J dropped 5 bases, with 5 bases sitting between them. CDR1 SGHTA and CDR2 FQGNSA come from the germline V gene. Study conclusions and caveats: Conclusions were preliminary, with small, heterogeneous patient groups.

The chain links TRBV7-2 to TRBJ2-3; D not resolved. The specimen comprised CD4+ T cells from blood, sampled before liver transplant. The TCR originated in a human donor who received a liver transplant. CDR3 sequence reads: CASSGLDTQYF. CDR3 in DNA: TGTGCCAGCAGCGGTTTAGATACGCAGTATTTT.